This record covers a single T cell receptor (beta chain). Its antigen remains unidentified. The sample is drawn from a study of cytomegalovirus exposure and HLA in healthy donors. Germline V gene data show CDR1 as MNHEY and CDR2 as SMNVEV (reference sequence). V lost 8 bases and J 1 base, leaving 26 bases between the germline ends. The CDR3 runs to 18 residues. The study, taken as a whole, reports: Analysis performed later showed TCR beta chains linked to HLA being more clonally expanded than equally common others. Across donors, most TCRs were seen rarely, yet some public ones were widespread.

Amplification used 60 Vbeta primers and 13 Jbeta primers. TCRdb keeps only in-frame clones here, not all; method: immunoSEQ multiplex PCR. This sample yields 150,000 to 200,000 clones, of which roughly four fifths are seen a single time; about 3.8% belongs to the top ten. The receptor was isolated from a middle-aged man in good health and CMV-seropositive. This sequence joins TRBV27 and TRBJ1-1; D is possibly TRBD1 (6 bases). The sample taken for sequencing was PBMCs. CDR3 region: CASAGRGPQGRGNTEAFF. DNA of the CDR3: TGTGCCAGCGCCGGTAGGGGACCACAGGGTAGGGGGAACACTGAAGCTTTCTTT.